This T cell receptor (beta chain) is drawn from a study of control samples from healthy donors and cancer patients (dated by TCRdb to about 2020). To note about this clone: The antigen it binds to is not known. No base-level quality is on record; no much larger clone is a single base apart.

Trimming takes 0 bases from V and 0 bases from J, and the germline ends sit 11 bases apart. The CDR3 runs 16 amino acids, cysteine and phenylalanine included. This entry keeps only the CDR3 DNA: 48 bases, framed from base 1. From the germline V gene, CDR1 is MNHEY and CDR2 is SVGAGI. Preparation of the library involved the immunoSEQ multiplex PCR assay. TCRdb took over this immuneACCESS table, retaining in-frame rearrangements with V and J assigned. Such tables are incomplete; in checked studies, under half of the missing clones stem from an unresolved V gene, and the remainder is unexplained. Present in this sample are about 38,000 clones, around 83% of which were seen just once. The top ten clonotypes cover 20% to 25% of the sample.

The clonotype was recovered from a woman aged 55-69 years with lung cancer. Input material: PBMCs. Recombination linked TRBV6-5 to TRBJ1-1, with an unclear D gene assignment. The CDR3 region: CASSYSISALNTEAFF. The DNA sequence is TGTGCCAGCAGTTACTCCATCTCGGCCCTGAACACTGAAGCTTTCTTT.